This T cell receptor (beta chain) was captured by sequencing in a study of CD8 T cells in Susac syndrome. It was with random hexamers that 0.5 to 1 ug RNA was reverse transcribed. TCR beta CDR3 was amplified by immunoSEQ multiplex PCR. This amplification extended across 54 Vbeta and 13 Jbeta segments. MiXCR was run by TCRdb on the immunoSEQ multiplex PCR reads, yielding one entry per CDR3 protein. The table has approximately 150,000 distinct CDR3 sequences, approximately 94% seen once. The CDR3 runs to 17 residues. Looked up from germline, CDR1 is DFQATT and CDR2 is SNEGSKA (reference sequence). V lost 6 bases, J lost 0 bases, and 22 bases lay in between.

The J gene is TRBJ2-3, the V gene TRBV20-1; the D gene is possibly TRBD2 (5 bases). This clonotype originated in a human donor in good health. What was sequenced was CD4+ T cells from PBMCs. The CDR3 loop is CSASPVTAVASTDTQYF. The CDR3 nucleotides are TGCAGTGCATCCCCGGTCACAGCGGTTGCTAGCACAGATACGCAGTATTTT.